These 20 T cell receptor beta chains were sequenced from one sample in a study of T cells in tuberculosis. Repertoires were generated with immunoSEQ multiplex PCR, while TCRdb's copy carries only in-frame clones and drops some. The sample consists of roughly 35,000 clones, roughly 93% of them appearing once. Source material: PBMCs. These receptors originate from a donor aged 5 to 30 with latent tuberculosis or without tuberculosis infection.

The chain's CDR3 is CASSTTGSLSQPQHF. CDR3 in DNA: TGTGCCAGCAGTACGACAGGGTCTTTGAGTCAGCCCCAGCATTTT. The rearrangement joins TRBV6-5 to TRBJ1-5; 7 positions agree with TRBD1. Germline loops: CDR1 MNHEY, CDR2 SVGAGI. The length of the CDR3 is 15 residues. The trim removed 5 bases at V and 6 bases at J, leaving 10 bases unmatched.

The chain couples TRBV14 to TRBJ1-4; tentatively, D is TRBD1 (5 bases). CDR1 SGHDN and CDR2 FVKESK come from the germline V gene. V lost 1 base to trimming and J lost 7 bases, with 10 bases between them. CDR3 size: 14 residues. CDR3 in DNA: TGTGCCAGCAGCCAAGCCGGGACTGGTGAAAAACTGTTTTTT. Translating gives CASSQAGTGEKLFF.

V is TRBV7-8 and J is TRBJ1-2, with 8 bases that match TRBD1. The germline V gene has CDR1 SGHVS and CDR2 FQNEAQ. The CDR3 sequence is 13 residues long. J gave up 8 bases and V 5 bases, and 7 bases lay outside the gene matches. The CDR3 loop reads CASSPHRGGGYTF. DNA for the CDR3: TGTGCCAGCAGCCCCCACAGGGGGGGAGGCTACACCTTC.

The CDR3 DNA reads as TGTGCCAGCAGTTATAGACAGGAAAATCAGCCCCAGCATTTT. It is translated as CASSYRQENQPQHF. This chain uses TRBV5-6 with TRBJ1-5; D is possibly TRBD1 (6 bases). The V and J ends lost 5 bases and 4 bases respectively, with 13 bases between them. Germline V CDR1 and CDR2: SGHDT, YYEEEE. CDR3 length: 14 residues. Complete variable domain (other parts from reference TRBV5-6 and TRBJ1-5): DAGVTQSPTHLIKTRGQQVTLRCSPKSGHDTVSWYQQALGQGPQFIFQYYEEEERQRGNFPDRFSGHQFPNYSSELNVNALLLGDSALYLCASSYRQENQPQHFGDGTRLSIL.

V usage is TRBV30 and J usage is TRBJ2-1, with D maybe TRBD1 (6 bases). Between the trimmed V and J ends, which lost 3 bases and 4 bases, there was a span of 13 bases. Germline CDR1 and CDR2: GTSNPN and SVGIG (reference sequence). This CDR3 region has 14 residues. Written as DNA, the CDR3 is TGTGCCTGGAGAGACTCGAGGGGGTACAATGAGCAGTTCTTC. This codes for CAWRDSRGYNEQFF.

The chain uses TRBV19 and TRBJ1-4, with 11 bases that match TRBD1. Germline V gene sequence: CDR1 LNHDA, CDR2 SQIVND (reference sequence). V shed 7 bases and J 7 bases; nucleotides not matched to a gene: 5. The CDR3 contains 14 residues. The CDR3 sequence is CASNQDRGREKLFF. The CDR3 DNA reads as TGTGCCAGTAATCAGGACAGGGGGCGTGAAAAACTGTTTTTT.

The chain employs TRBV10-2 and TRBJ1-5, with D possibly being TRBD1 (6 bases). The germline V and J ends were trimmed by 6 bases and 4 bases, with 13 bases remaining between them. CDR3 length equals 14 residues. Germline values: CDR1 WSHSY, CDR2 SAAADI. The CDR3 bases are TGCGCCAGCAGACTGACAGGACAGAATCAGCCCCAGCATTTT. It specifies CASRLTGQNQPQHF.

CDR3 in amino acids: CASRGPENTEAFF. The CDR3 DNA follows: TGTGCCAGCAGGGGCCCGGAGAACACTGAAGCTTTCTTT. This sequence joins TRBV2 and TRBJ1-1; the D is unclear. With 6 bases removed from V and 1 base from J, the gap between germline ends came to 9 bases. From germline, CDR1 is SNHLY and CDR2 FYNNEI. The length of the CDR3 is 13 residues.

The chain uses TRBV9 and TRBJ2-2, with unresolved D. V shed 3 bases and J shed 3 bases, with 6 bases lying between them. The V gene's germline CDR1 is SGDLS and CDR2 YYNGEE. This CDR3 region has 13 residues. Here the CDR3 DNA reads TGTGCCAGCAGCGCCTCCCACACCGGGGAGCTGTTTTTT. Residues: CASSASHTGELFF.

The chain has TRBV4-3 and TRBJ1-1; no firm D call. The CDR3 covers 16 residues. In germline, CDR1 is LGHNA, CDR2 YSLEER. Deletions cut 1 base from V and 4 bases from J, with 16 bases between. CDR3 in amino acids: CASSQVSGILGTEAFF. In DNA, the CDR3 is TGCGCCAGCAGCCAAGTCTCGGGGATTCTCGGCACTGAAGCTTTCTTT.

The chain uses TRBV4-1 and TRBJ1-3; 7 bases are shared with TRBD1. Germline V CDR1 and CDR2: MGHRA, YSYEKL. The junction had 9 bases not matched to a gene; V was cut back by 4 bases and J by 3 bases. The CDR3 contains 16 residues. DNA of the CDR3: TGCGCCAGCAGCCGAGACAGGGCTTTGATTGGAAACACCATATATTTT. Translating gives CASSRDRALIGNTIYF.

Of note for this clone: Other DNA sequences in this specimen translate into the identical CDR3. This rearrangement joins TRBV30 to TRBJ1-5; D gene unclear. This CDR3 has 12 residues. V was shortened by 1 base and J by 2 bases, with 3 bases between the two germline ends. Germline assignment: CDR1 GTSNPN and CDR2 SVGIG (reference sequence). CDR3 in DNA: TGTGCCTGGAGTGGAGGCAATCAGCCCCAGCATTTT. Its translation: CAWSGGNQPQHF.

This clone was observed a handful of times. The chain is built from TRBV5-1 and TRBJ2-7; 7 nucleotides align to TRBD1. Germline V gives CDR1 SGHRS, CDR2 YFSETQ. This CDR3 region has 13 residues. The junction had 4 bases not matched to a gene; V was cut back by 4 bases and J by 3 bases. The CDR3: CASSQGTVYEQYF. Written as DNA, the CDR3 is TGCGCCAGCAGCCAAGGGACAGTCTACGAGCAGTACTTC.

The CDR3: CASSLLSNTGELFF. The CDR3 DNA sequence: TGTGCCAGCAGCTTGCTATCGAACACCGGGGAGCTGTTTTTT. The chain employs TRBV5-4 and TRBJ2-2, with unresolved D. There are 14 residues in the CDR3. CDR1 is SGHNT and CDR2 is YYREEE in the germline V gene (reference sequence). Trimming left V 1 base short and J 0 bases short, with 4 bases between.

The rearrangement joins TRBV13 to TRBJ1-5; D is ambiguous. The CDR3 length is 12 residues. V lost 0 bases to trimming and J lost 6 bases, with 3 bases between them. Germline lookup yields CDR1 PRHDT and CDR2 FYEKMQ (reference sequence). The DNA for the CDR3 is TGTGCCAGCAGCTTAGGTAGTCAGCCCCAGCATTTT. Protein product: CASSLGSQPQHF. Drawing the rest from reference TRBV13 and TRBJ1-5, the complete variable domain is AAGVIQSPRHLIKEKRETATLKCYPIPRHDTVYWYQQGPGQDPQFLISFYEKMQSDKGSIPDRFSAQQFSDYHSELNMSSLELGDSALYFCASSLGSQPQHFGDGTRLSIL.

CDR3 residues: CASSLGPALGEQFF. As DNA, the CDR3 is TGTGCCAGCAGCTTAGGCCCAGCGCTAGGTGAGCAGTTCTTC. This sequence joins TRBV7-2 and TRBJ2-1; D uncertain. Germline V gives CDR1 SGHTA, CDR2 FQGNSA. The CDR3 spans 14 residues. V was trimmed by 1 base and J by 9 bases, leaving 13 bases between them.

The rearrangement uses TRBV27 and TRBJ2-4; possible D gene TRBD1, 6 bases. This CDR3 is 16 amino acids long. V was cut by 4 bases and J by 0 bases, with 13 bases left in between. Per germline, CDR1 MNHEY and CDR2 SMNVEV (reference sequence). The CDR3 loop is CASSSTGSLAKNIQYF. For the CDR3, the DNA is TGTGCCAGCAGTTCAACAGGGTCTCTAGCCAAAAACATTCAGTACTTC.

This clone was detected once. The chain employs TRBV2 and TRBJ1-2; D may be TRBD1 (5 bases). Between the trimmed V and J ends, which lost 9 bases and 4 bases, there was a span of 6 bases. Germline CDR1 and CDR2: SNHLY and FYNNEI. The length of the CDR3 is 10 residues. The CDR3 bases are TGTGCCAGGACAGCCTATGGCTACACCTTC. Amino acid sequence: CARTAYGYTF. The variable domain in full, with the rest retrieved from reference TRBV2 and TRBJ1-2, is EPEVTQTPSHQVTQMGQEVILRCVPISNHLYFYWYRQILGQKVEFLVSFYNNEISEKSEIFDDQFSVERPDGSNFTLKIRSTKLEDSAMYFCARTAYGYTFGSGTRLTVV.

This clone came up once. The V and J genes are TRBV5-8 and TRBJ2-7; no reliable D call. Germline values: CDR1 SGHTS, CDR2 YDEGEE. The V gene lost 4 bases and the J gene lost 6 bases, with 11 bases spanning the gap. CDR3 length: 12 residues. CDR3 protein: CASSHRLVEQYF. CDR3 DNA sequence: TGTGCCAGCAGCCACCGCCTAGTCGAGCAGTACTTC.

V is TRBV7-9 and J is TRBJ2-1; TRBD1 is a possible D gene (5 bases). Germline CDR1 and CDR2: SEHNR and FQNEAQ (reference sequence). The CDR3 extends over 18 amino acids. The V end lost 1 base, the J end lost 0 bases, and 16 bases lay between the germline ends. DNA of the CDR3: TGTGCCAGCAGCTTAGTTGACTTCAGGGCAAGCTCCTACAATGAGCAGTTCTTC. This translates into CASSLVDFRASSYNEQFF.